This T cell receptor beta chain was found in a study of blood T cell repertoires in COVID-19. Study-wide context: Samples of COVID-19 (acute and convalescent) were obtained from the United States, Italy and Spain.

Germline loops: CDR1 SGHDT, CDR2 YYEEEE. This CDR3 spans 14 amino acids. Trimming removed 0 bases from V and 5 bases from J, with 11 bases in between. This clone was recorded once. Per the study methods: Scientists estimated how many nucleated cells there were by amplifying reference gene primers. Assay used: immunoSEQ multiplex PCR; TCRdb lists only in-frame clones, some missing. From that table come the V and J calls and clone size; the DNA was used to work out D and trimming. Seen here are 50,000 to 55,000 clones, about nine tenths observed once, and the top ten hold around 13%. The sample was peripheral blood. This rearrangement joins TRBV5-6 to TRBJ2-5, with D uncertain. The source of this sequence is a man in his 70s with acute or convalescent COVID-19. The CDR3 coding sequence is TGTGCCAGCAGCTTGGTGTCTGTTCGGGAGACCCAGTACTTC. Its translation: CASSLVSVRETQYF.